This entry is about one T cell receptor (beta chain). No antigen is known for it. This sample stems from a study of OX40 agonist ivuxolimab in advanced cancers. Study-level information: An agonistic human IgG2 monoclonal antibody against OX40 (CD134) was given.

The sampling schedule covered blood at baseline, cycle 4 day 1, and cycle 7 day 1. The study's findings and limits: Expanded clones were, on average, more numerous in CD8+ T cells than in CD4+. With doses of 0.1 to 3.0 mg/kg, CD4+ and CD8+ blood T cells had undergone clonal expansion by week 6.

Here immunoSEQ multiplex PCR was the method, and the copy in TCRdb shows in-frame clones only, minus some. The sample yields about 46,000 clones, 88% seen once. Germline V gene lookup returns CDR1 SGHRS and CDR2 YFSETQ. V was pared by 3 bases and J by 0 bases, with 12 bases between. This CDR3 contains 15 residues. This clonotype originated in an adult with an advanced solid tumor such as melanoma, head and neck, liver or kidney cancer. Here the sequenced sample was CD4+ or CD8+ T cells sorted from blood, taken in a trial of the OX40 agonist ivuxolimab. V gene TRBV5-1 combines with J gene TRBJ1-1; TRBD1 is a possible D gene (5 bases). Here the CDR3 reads CASSSGHLMNTEAFF. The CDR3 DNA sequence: TGCGCCAGCAGCTCAGGACACCTTATGAACACTGAAGCTTTCTTT.